This TCR beta chain appears in the sequencing data of a study of spatial heterogeneity in lung cancer. About the research overall: Each unique TCR and UMI combination was seen more than ten times on average in raw reads.

This CDR3 contains 16 residues. CDR1 is SGHVS and CDR2 is FQNEAQ in the germline V gene. Trimming removed 6 bases at V and 4 bases at J, with 19 bases between. The time point: sample taken at primary tumor resection. Untreated early-stage non-small cell lung cancer patients, approximately 76 in total, were the donors. In its sample, this clonotype is medium-sized. The antigen remains unidentified. Broader study findings: The study found that expanded intratumoral alpha and beta TCR counts tracked tumor mutation counts.

TCR cDNA molecules each carried a unique molecular identifier. TCRdb redid the calling of the 5' RACE reads with MiXCR, one entry per CDR3 protein. Of about 9,900 distinct CDR3 sequences listed, around 6% are singletons. The material was lung tumor tissue, obtained at surgery. This chain connects TRBV7-8 to TRBJ1-3, with D tentatively TRBD1 (5 bases). The sequence came from a female donor with early-stage non-small cell lung cancer. In nucleotides, the CDR3 is TGTGCCAGCAGTGGGAGGTCGGCAGGGCCAGGAAACACCATATATTTT. It encodes CASSGRSAGPGNTIYF.